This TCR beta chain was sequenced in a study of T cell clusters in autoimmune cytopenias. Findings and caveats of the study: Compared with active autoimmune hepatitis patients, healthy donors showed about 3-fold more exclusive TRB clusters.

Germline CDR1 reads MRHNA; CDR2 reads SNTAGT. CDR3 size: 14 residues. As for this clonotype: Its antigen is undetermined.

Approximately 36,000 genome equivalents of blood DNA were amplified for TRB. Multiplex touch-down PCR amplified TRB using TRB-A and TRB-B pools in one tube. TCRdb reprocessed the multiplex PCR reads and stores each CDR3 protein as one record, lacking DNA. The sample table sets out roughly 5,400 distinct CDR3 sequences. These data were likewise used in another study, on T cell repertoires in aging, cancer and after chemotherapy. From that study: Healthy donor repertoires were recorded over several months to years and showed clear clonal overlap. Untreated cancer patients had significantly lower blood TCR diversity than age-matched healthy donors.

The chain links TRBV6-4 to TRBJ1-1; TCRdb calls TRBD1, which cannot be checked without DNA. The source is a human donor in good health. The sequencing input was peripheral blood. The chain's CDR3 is CASSHVDRVGEAFF.